The 19 T cell receptor beta chains listed next were all sequenced from one sample in a study of T-cell reconstitution after alpha-beta-depleted transplantation in children. Unique molecular identifiers were built into the TCRbeta library. TCRdb called the PCR reads again in MiXCR, with one record for every CDR3 protein. The sample contains 250,000 to 400,000 distinct CDR3 sequences, around 25% of which appear only once. Source: PBMCs, mostly from graft donor cells, taken 180 days after TCRalphabeta/CD19-depleted stem cell transplant. The receptors come from a male patient younger than 18 who had a stem cell transplant for acute lymphoblastic leukemia, so the T cells may come from the graft donor.

Only a few counts were recorded for this clonotype. V gene TRBV20-1 combines with J gene TRBJ2-3; 9 bases agree with TRBD1. Per the germline V gene, CDR1 is DFQATT and CDR2 is SNEGSKA (reference sequence). The CDR3 has 14 residues. The ends lost 6 bases at V and 5 bases at J; junction bases unmatched: 9. The CDR3 reads CSATGQGIRDTQYF. The CDR3 coding sequence is TGCAGTGCCACCGGACAGGGGATTAGAGATACGCAGTATTTT.

This chain connects TRBV5-1 to TRBJ2-1, with D perhaps TRBD2 (6 bases). CDR3 size: 15 residues. The ends were cut back, 5 bases at V and 3 bases at J, with 15 bases in the middle. The germline CDR1 and CDR2 sequences are SGHRS and YFSETQ. The CDR3 DNA reads as TGCGCCAGCAGTGGTGGGAGGACGATCTACAATGAGCAGTTCTTC. This gives the protein CASSGGRTIYNEQFF.

This chain connects TRBV7-8 to TRBJ2-7; D gene unclear. The CDR3 loop spans 15 amino acids. Germline V lookup: CDR1 SGHVS, CDR2 FQNEAQ. V was cut by 1 base and J by 1 base, with 11 bases left in between. DNA for the CDR3: TGTGCCAGCAGCTTAGGAGGCCTCTTTTCCTACGAGCAGTACTTC. Translating gives CASSLGGLFSYEQYF.

This clonotype was counted a few times. This chain uses TRBV18 with TRBJ2-1, with D possibly matching TRBD1 (7 bases). The ends were cut back, 4 bases at V and 5 bases at J, with 12 bases in the middle. In germline, CDR1 is KGHSH, CDR2 LQKENI. The CDR3 is 14 residues long. For the CDR3, the DNA is TGTGCCAGCTCACGACAGGGCGGGAACAATGAGCAGTTCTTC. It translates to CASSRQGGNNEQFF.

The CDR3, as DNA: TGTGCCAGACAGGGGGCAGAGACCCAGTACTTC. The encoded protein is CARQGAETQYF. The rearrangement joins TRBV21-1 to TRBJ2-5; TRBD1 is the table's D call and was not checked against the DNA. TRBV21-1 is a recognized pseudogene. The CDR3 runs 11 residues.

The chain employs TRBV7-2 and TRBJ2-1; D is unresolved. V lost 0 bases, J lost 2 bases, and 20 bases lay in between. This CDR3 comprises 19 residues. CDR1 and CDR2 from the germline V gene are SGHTA and FQGNSA. CDR3 sequence: CASSLAIGVSRWPYNEQFF. The CDR3, as DNA: TGTGCCAGCAGCTTAGCGATTGGGGTTTCAAGATGGCCCTACAATGAGCAGTTCTTC.

This chain joins TRBV18 and TRBJ1-5, with D possibly TRBD1 on 5 matching bases. Per germline, CDR1 KGHSH and CDR2 LQKENI. CDR3 length equals 16 residues. Deletions cut 1 base from V and 0 bases from J, with 10 bases between. The CDR3 protein is CASSPRGGNSNQPQHF. The CDR3 DNA sequence: TGTGCCAGCTCACCACGGGGGGGAAATAGCAATCAGCCCCAGCATTTT.

This clonotype was seen a handful of times. This chain connects TRBV3-1 to TRBJ1-1, with TRBD1 matching 8 bases. J was trimmed by 13 bases and V by 4 bases; bases with no gene match: 8. Germline loops: CDR1 LGHDT, CDR2 YNNKEL (reference sequence). The CDR3 has 12 amino acids. The CDR3 reads CASSLTQGQVFF. CDR3 coding DNA: TGTGCCAGCAGCCTCACTCAGGGACAGGTTTTCTTT.

This clonotype was counted at least ten times. The J gene is TRBJ1-5, the V gene TRBV20-1; a weak D match, TRBD1 (5 bases). CDR3 length: 14 residues. Trimming pared 1 base from V and 10 bases from J, leaving 17 bases between. Germline V gene data show CDR1 as DFQATT and CDR2 as SNEGSKA (reference sequence). Here the CDR3 reads CSARVDQGWGPQHF. The CDR3 nucleotides read TGCAGTGCTAGAGTTGACCAGGGTTGGGGTCCCCAGCATTTT.

This clonotype was detected a few times. This rearrangement joins TRBV20-1 to TRBJ2-3; D uncertain. The V end lost 0 bases, the J end lost 5 bases, and 12 bases lay between the germline ends. CDR3 length: 14 amino acids. The germline V gene encodes CDR1 DFQATT and CDR2 SNEGSKA (reference sequence). The CDR3 nucleotides read TGCAGTGCTAGAGATCTGGGTACGGGAGATACGCAGTATTTT. It translates to CSARDLGTGDTQYF.

This clonotype came up a few times. The rearrangement joins TRBV20-1 to TRBJ2-7; D ambiguous. Between the trimmed V and J ends, which lost 0 bases and 0 bases, there was a span of 15 bases. Germline CDR1 reads DFQATT; CDR2 reads SNEGSKA (reference sequence). The CDR3 is 16 amino acids. CDR3 region: CSARETSAIISYEQYF. CDR3 nucleotide sequence: TGCAGTGCTAGAGAGACCAGCGCCATAATCTCCTACGAGCAGTACTTC.

The gene calls are TRBV7-8 and TRBJ1-3; 8 positions agree with TRBD1. Per the germline V gene, CDR1 is SGHVS and CDR2 is FQNEAQ. This CDR3 is built from 19 residues. Germline trimming cut 0 bases from V and 0 bases from J; bases unmatched to any gene: 10. CDR3 bases: TGTGCCAGCAGCTTAGCTCCCGGGACAGGTGGAGGCTCTGGAAACACCATATATTTT. It is translated as CASSLAPGTGGGSGNTIYF.

Only a few counts were recorded for this clonotype. The chain links TRBV21-1 to TRBJ1-5; TRBD1, the table's D call, lacks a check against the DNA. TRBV21-1 is a documented pseudogene. CDR3 length: 12 residues. CDR3 in amino acids: CASSTGNQPQHF. The CDR3 coding sequence is TGTGCCAGCAGTACAGGGAATCAGCCCCAGCATTTT.

The chain employs TRBV6-1 and TRBJ1-1, with D tentatively TRBD1 (6 bases). Germline V CDR1 and CDR2: MNHNS, SASEGT. CDR3 length: 13 residues. The germline V and J ends were trimmed by 7 bases and 9 bases, with 18 bases remaining between them. The CDR3 DNA reads as TGTGCCAGCATCGGAACAGGGTGGCGTAAAGCTTTCTTT. It is translated as CASIGTGWRKAFF.

The chain joins TRBV27 to TRBJ2-1; 7 nucleotides align to TRBD2. Germline V CDR1 and CDR2: MNHEY, SMNVEV (reference sequence). The CDR3 has 16 amino acids. The trim removed 3 bases at V and 3 bases at J, leaving 8 bases unmatched. CDR3 nucleotides: TGTGCCAGCAGTTTCTCGACTAGCAGCTTCTACAATGAGCAGTTCTTC. Its protein product is CASSFSTSSFYNEQFF.

The chain joins TRBV20-1 to TRBJ1-5, with TRBD1 identical over 7 bases. The length of the CDR3 is 15 residues. V was clipped by 3 bases and J by 5 bases; unmatched bases: 10. The germline V gene has CDR1 DFQATT and CDR2 SNEGSKA (reference sequence). In DNA, the CDR3 is TGCAGTGCTAGGCCGGGGCAGGGGGTATATCAGCCCCAGCATTTT. The encoded protein is CSARPGQGVYQPQHF.

The V call is TRBV20-1, the J call TRBJ2-1, with 9 bases fitting TRBD2. The CDR3 length is 15 residues. J gave up 7 bases and V 3 bases, and 10 bases lay outside the gene matches. The germline V gene encodes CDR1 DFQATT and CDR2 SNEGSKA (reference sequence). CDR3 nucleotides: TGCAGTGCTAGGCTGGCTAGCGGGATGTTAAATGAGCAGTTCTTC. Translating it yields CSARLASGMLNEQFF.

This rearrangement joins TRBV7-9 to TRBJ2-4, with TRBD2 identical over 8 bases. The CDR3 extends over 14 amino acids. V shed 4 bases and J 10 bases; nucleotides not matched to a gene: 9. The V gene's germline CDR1 is SEHNR and CDR2 FQNEAQ (reference sequence). The CDR3 loop is CASSSMGLVPIQYF. Written as DNA, the CDR3 is TGTGCCAGCAGCTCGATGGGACTAGTCCCTATTCAGTACTTC.

The chain couples TRBV12-3 or TRBV12-4 to TRBJ2-4; TRBD1 matches 8 bases. The CDR3 has 15 amino acids. V gave up 5 bases and J gave up 4 bases; unmatched junction bases: 7. CDR3 bases: TGTGCCAGCAGTCCCGGACAGGGAACGAAAAACATTCAGTACTTC. Amino acid sequence: CASSPGQGTKNIQYF.